Detailed here is one T cell receptor (beta chain). In this sample, this clone turned up a few times. Its antigen specificity is not known. The record has no base qualities; no much larger clone is one base away. This entry is derived from a study of glioma-infiltrating T cells after dendritic cell vaccination (dated by TCRdb to 2015 to 2016). In terms of the full investigation: The cohort included some 15 glioblastoma patients drawn from Phase I and II dendritic cell vaccination trials, of whom 9 were newly diagnosed and 6 had recurrent disease. In glioblastoma patients vaccinated with dendritic cells, deep sequencing of TCR beta CDR3 regions served to measure tumor-infiltrating lymphocyte content and to compare repertoires between tumor and blood. Autologous tumor lysate-pulsed dendritic cell vaccination was administered to the patients between about 2002 and 2013. TCR sequencing metrics, including TIL content and tumor-blood repertoire overlap, were correlated with survival after dendritic cell vaccination. Patients received three intradermal dendritic cell vaccine injections at biweekly intervals in the arm below the axilla. The vaccine consisted of monocyte-derived dendritic cells cultured less than 9 days with IL-4 and GM-CSF, then pulsed overnight with autologous tumor lysate.

CDR3 length: 14 amino acids, cysteine to phenylalanine. CDR3 DNA is the only sequence kept; it has 42 bases, read in frame from the first base. V loses 2 bases of germline sequence and J loses 3 bases, and the interval between the two ends is 10 bases. CDR1 is given as KGHSH and CDR2 as LQKENI, both from the germline V gene. The time point label, read with the paper, signifies: after dendritic cell vaccination, including at tumor progression/relapse. Patients were selected for having adequate residual fresh-frozen tumor tissue and more than two years of available survival data. Molecular status otherwise varied across the glioblastoma patients, but none of them carried an isocitrate dehydrogenase mutation. PBMC collection took place before vaccination, two weeks after the third vaccination, and at tumor progression if progression occurred. Genomic DNA was extracted with the Qiagen DNeasy Blood extraction Kit.

TCRB CDR3 regions were amplified from around 1.9 ug genomic DNA, or all available DNA if less, using the immunoSEQ assay. The multiplex PCR relied on 60 forward primers for TCR V beta segments and 13 reverse primers for J beta segments. To estimate reads per starting template, synthetic control templates were spiked into each sample at limiting dilution. The Illumina HiSeq System generated 87 bp sequencing reads. Under the source paper's analysis protocol: PCR and sequencing errors were removed by a nearest neighbor algorithm that merged closely related sequences. TCR overlap was defined as the percentage of unique tumor TCR beta sequences that were also present in the same patient's peripheral blood. TCRdb retrieved this table from immuneACCESS and kept in-frame rearrangements only. Not all clones are present; in checked studies, unresolved V genes account for under half, and no reason is known for the remainder. That table gives V, J and clone size, and the DNA gave D and trimming. Counted in this sample were roughly 88,000 clones; 70% to 90% of them appeared once. The top ten clones comprise 2% to 2.5% of the sample.

Beyond this particular receptor, the publication reports: The three-group TCR overlap response model was described as speculative and requiring prospective validation. The cohort was small and heterogeneous, only a few patients had full blood and tumor sets, and even fewer had initial-recurrent tumor pairs. Higher estimated pretreatment TIL content predicted longer time to progression and overall survival after dendritic cell vaccination. No direct relationship between TCR clonality and survival was found, suggesting a diverse polyclonal response may matter.

The sequenced sample was blood, obtained after dendritic cell vaccination. This clonotype originated in a human donor with glioblastoma. This receptor chain uses TRBV18 and TRBJ1-1; tentative D gene TRBD1, with 5 bases matching. The CDR3 protein is CASSPAGGDTEAFF. The sequence in DNA is TGTGCCAGCTCACCAGCAGGAGGGGACACTGAAGCTTTCTTT.